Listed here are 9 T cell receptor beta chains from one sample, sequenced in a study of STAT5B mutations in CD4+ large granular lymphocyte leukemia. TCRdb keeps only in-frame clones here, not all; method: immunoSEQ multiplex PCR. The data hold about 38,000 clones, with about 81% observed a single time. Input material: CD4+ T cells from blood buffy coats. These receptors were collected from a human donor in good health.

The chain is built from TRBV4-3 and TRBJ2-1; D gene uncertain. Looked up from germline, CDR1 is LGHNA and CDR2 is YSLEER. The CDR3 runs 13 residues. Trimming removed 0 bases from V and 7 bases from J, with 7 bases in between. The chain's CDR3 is CASSQDLGNEQFF. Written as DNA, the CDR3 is TGCGCCAGCAGCCAAGATTTGGGGAATGAGCAGTTCTTC.

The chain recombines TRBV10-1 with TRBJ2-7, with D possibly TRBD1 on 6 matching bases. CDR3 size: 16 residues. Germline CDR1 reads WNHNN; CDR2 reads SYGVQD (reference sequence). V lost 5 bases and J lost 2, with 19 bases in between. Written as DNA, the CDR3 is TGCGCCAGCAGTAAAAGCCAGACAGGTCATACCTACGAGCAGTACTTC. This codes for CASSKSQTGHTYEQYF.

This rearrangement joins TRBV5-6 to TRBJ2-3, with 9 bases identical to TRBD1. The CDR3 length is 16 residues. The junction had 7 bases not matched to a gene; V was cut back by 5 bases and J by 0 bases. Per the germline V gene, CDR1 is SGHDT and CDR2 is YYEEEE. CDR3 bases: TGTGCCAGCAGTTACCGGGGGACAGGGAGCACAGATACGCAGTATTTT. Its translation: CASSYRGTGSTDTQYF. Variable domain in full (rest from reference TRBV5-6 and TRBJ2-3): DAGVTQSPTHLIKTRGQQVTLRCSPKSGHDTVSWYQQALGQGPQFIFQYYEEEERQRGNFPDRFSGHQFPNYSSELNVNALLLGDSALYLCASSYRGTGSTDTQYFGPGTRLTVL.

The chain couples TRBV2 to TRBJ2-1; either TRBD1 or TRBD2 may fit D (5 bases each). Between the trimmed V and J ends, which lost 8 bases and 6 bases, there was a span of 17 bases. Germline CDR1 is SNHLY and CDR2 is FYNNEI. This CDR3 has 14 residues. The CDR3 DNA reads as TGTGCCAGCGACCGGGACCAAGGCGGCAATGAGCAGTTCTTC. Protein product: CASDRDQGGNEQFF.

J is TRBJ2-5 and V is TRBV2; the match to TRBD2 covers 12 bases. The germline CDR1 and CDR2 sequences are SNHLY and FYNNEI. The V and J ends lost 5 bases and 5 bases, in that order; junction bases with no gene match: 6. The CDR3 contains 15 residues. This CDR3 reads CASSPGLAGWETQYF. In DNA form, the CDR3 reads TGTGCCAGCAGTCCGGGACTAGCGGGCTGGGAGACCCAGTACTTC.

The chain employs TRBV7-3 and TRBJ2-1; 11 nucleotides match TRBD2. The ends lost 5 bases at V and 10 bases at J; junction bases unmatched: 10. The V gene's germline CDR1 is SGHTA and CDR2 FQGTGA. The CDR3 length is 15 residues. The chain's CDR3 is CASSPTSGGASEQFF. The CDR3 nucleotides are TGTGCCAGCAGCCCAACTAGCGGGGGAGCATCCGAGCAGTTCTTC.

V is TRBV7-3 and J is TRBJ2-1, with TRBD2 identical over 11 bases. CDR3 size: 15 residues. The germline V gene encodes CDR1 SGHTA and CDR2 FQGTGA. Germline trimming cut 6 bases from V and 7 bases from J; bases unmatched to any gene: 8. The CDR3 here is CASRLAGGSGNEQFF. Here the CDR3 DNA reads TGTGCCAGCAGATTAGCGGGAGGGTCTGGTAATGAGCAGTTCTTC.

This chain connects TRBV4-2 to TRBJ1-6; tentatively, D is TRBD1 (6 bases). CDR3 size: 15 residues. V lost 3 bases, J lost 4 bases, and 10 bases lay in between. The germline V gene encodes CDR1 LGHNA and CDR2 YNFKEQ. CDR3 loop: CASSQPQGYNSPLHF. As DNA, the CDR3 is TGTGCCAGCAGCCAGCCACAGGGTTATAATTCACCCCTCCACTTT.

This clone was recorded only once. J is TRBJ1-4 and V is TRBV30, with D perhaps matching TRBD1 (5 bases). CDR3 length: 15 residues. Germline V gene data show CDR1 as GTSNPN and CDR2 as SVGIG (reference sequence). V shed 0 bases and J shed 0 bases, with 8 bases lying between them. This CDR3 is CAWSVGGATNEKLFF. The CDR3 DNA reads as TGTGCCTGGAGTGTGGGAGGGGCAACTAATGAAAAACTGTTTTTT.